This is a list of T cell receptor beta chains from one sample in a study of cytomegalovirus exposure and HLA in healthy donors. This table comes from immunoSEQ multiplex PCR, and its TCRdb copy is limited to in-frame clones, with some not included. The sample has 38,000 or so clones; the top ten hold more than 5%. Sequenced input: PBMCs. The receptors derive from a man under 40 in good health and CMV-seronegative. CDR3s include the opening cysteine and the closing phenylalanine or tryptophan. Each record gives: D gene, J gene, V gene, CDR3 protein, CDR3 DNA. A D gene is named only where the DNA matches it firmly.

d_call: -
j_call: TRBJ2-1
v_call: TRBV10-3
cdr3_aa: CAISELDRRKVNEQFF
cdr3_nt: TGTGCCATCAGTGAGTTAGACAGGCGAAAGGTCAATGAGCAGTTCTTC

d_call: -
j_call: TRBJ1-1
v_call: TRBV6-5
cdr3_aa: CASSPRVAITEAFF
cdr3_nt: TGTGCCAGCAGTCCCCGGGTGGCAATCACTGAAGCTTTCTTT

d_call: -
j_call: TRBJ2-1
v_call: TRBV15
cdr3_aa: CATSRLTPADEQFF
cdr3_nt: TGTGCCACCAGCAGACTGACCCCGGCGGATGAGCAGTTCTTC

d_call: TRBD2
j_call: TRBJ2-7
v_call: TRBV19
cdr3_aa: CASKGGRRYEQYF
cdr3_nt: TGTGCCAGTAAGGGCGGGAGGCGGTACGAGCAGTACTTC

d_call: -
j_call: TRBJ1-1
v_call: TRBV6-1
cdr3_aa: CASSLTGEAFF
cdr3_nt: TGTGCCAGCAGCCTTACAGGAGAAGCTTTCTTT

d_call: -
j_call: TRBJ2-7
v_call: TRBV7-8
cdr3_aa: CASSPRRSEYYEQYF
cdr3_nt: TGTGCCAGCAGCCCCCGGCGGTCGGAATACTACGAGCAGTACTTC

d_call: -
j_call: TRBJ1-1
v_call: TRBV2
cdr3_aa: CASSESGFGTEAFF
cdr3_nt: TGTGCCAGCAGTGAATCAGGGTTCGGGACTGAAGCTTTCTTT

d_call: -
j_call: TRBJ1-1
v_call: TRBV25-1
cdr3_aa: CATLSSQGRAFF
cdr3_nt: TGTGCCACCCTGTCGTCACAGGGTAGAGCTTTCTTT

d_call: TRBD2
j_call: TRBJ2-2
v_call: TRBV6-1
cdr3_aa: CATRLAGDRGELFF
cdr3_nt: TGTGCCACCCGACTAGCGGGAGACAGGGGGGAGCTGTTTTTT

d_call: -
j_call: TRBJ2-2
v_call: TRBV5-6
cdr3_aa: CASSGGSRVDTGELFF
cdr3_nt: TGTGCCAGCAGCGGGGGGTCCAGGGTGGACACCGGGGAGCTGTTTTTT

d_call: -
j_call: TRBJ2-7
v_call: TRBV6-1
cdr3_aa: CASMTRGRYEQYF
cdr3_nt: TGTGCCAGCATGACCAGGGGTCGCTACGAGCAGTACTTC

d_call: -
j_call: TRBJ1-1
v_call: TRBV13
cdr3_aa: CASSLLGTEAFF
cdr3_nt: TGTGCCAGCAGCCTCCTAGGCACTGAAGCTTTCTTT

d_call: -
j_call: TRBJ1-1
v_call: TRBV7-9
cdr3_aa: CASSLADLGQRNTEAFF
cdr3_nt: TGTGCCAGCAGCTTAGCGGACCTCGGACAGCGCAACACTGAAGCTTTCTTT

d_call: -
j_call: TRBJ1-2
v_call: TRBV7-9
cdr3_aa: CASSVQVGGYTF
cdr3_nt: TGTGCCAGCAGCGTACAGGTGGGGGGCTACACCTTC

d_call: TRBD1
j_call: TRBJ1-4
v_call: TRBV19
cdr3_aa: CASSPGTGSATNEKLFF
cdr3_nt: TGTGCCAGTAGTCCCGGGACAGGCTCCGCAACTAATGAAAAACTGTTTTTT

d_call: TRBD2
j_call: TRBJ2-5
v_call: TRBV9
cdr3_aa: CASSTRGGASGETQYF
cdr3_nt: TGTGCCAGCAGCACACGGGGGGGGGCGTCTGGAGAGACCCAGTACTTC

d_call: -
j_call: TRBJ2-7
v_call: TRBV4-1
cdr3_aa: CASSQARVLTGQSYEQYF
cdr3_nt: TGCGCCAGCAGCCAAGCTAGGGTCCTAACAGGGCAGTCCTACGAGCAGTACTTC

d_call: TRBD2
j_call: TRBJ2-5
v_call: TRBV6-1
cdr3_aa: CASSEDAAGGRSETQYF
cdr3_nt: TGTGCCAGCAGTGAAGACGCAGCGGGAGGACGTTCGGAGACCCAGTACTTC

d_call: TRBD2
j_call: TRBJ2-5
v_call: TRBV19
cdr3_aa: CASGSSGDQETQYF
cdr3_nt: TGTGCCAGTGGGAGTAGCGGGGACCAAGAGACCCAGTACTTC

d_call: -
j_call: TRBJ2-7
v_call: TRBV28
cdr3_aa: CASSPRRAPTF
cdr3_nt: TGTGCCAGCAGTCCCAGACGAGCGCCGACCTTC

d_call: TRBD1
j_call: TRBJ1-6
v_call: TRBV28
cdr3_aa: CASRLTGLVSPLHF
cdr3_nt: TGTGCCAGCAGATTGACAGGGTTGGTCTCACCCCTCCACTTT

d_call: TRBD1
j_call: TRBJ2-7
v_call: TRBV7-9
cdr3_aa: CASSLNPGQGGYEQYF
cdr3_nt: TGTGCCAGCAGTTTGAACCCGGGACAGGGGGGGTACGAGCAGTACTTC

d_call: -
j_call: TRBJ1-1
v_call: TRBV5-5
cdr3_aa: CASSLANFGRWTEAFF
cdr3_nt: TGTGCCAGCAGCTTGGCCAATTTCGGGAGGTGGACTGAAGCTTTCTTT

d_call: TRBD2
j_call: TRBJ2-1
v_call: TRBV19
cdr3_aa: CASSGRLAGLDNEQFF
cdr3_nt: TGTGCCAGTAGTGGAAGACTAGCGGGGCTGGACAATGAGCAGTTCTTC